Shown below are 29 T cell receptor beta chains from a single sample sequenced in a study of T cells in Graves' hyperthyroidism and ophthalmopathy. The CDR3 regions of TCR beta were amplified from RNA transcripts. The HTBI primer set drove a first-round RT-PCR of the TCR CDR3. TCRdb processed the multiplex PCR reads anew with MiXCR; each CDR3 protein has one entry. The data show around 560,000 distinct CDR3 sequences, roughly 17% seen once. The material sequenced was blood. The origin of the receptors is a woman aged 18-29 years with Graves' hyperthyroidism.

The table lists this clonotype with a few counts. The chain employs TRBV24-1 and TRBJ2-2; 11 positions agree with TRBD1. Germline V gives CDR1 KGHDR, CDR2 SFDVKD. The CDR3 covers 16 residues. V was clipped by 4 bases and J by 3 bases; unmatched bases: 3. As DNA, the CDR3 is TGTGCCACCAGTGAACGGGACAGGGGGTACACCGGGGAGCTGTTTTTT. This gives the protein CATSERDRGYTGELFF.

The CDR3 loop reads CASSIDTNNYGYTF. CDR3 sequence (DNA): TGTGCCAGTAGTATCGACACCAATAACTATGGCTACACCTTC. This sequence joins TRBV19 and TRBJ1-2, with D uncertain. The V gene's germline CDR1 is LNHDA and CDR2 SQIVND (reference sequence). This CDR3 is 14 amino acids long. V shed 3 bases and J shed 1 base, with 9 bases lying between them.

This clonotype showed up many times. CDR3 DNA: TGTGCCACCAGTGATTTGGTGGGGGAGACCCAGTACTTC. This translates into CATSDLVGETQYF. The chain links TRBV24-1 to TRBJ2-5; unclear D gene. The CDR3 has 13 amino acids. Germline assignment: CDR1 KGHDR and CDR2 SFDVKD. Trimming removed 0 bases from V and 5 bases from J, with 6 bases in between.

This clonotype was counted many times. The V gene is TRBV3-1, the J gene TRBJ2-3, with D possibly matching TRBD2 (5 bases). V lost 0 bases, J lost 1 base, and 8 bases lay in between. The CDR3 has 15 residues. Germline CDR1 reads LGHDT; CDR2 reads YNNKEL (reference sequence). The CDR3 region has the DNA TGTGCCAGCAGCCAAGATCGGACTGGCACAGATACGCAGTATTTT. It specifies CASSQDRTGTDTQYF.

This clonotype was recorded at least ten times. The chain joins TRBV6-1 to TRBJ1-1; D is ambiguous. CDR1 is MNHNS and CDR2 is SASEGT in the germline V gene. V was pared by 0 bases and J by 4 bases, with 9 bases between. This CDR3 spans 14 amino acids. In DNA form, the CDR3 reads TGTGCCAGCAGTGAAGCGGCGACACCCACTGAAGCTTTCTTT. Translated: CASSEAATPTEAFF.

J is TRBJ2-1 and V is TRBV20-1; 12 positions match TRBD2. CDR1 is DFQATT, CDR2 SNEGSKA, per germline (reference sequence). The CDR3 is 14 residues long. Germline trimming cut 8 bases from V and 8 bases from J; bases unmatched to any gene: 10. In DNA form, the CDR3 reads TGCAGTACCCCCGGGACTAGCGGGTCTCATGAGCAGTTCTTC. It translates to CSTPGTSGSHEQFF.

This clonotype was seen at least ten times. The chain uses TRBV13 and TRBJ1-2; D is ambiguous. The germline CDR1 and CDR2 sequences are PRHDT and FYEKMQ (reference sequence). The CDR3 is 15 residues long. V was trimmed by 0 bases and J by 8 bases, leaving 16 bases between them. CDR3 in DNA: TGTGCCAGCAGCTTAGGCCTAAACTTTTTCGGCGGCTACACCTTC. This gives the protein CASSLGLNFFGGYTF.

The chain employs TRBV20-1 and TRBJ2-1; no clear D gene. CDR3 length: 15 amino acids. V lost 5 bases and J lost 6, with 20 bases in between. Per germline, CDR1 DFQATT and CDR2 SNEGSKA (reference sequence). The CDR3, as DNA: TGCAGTGCTGAAACCGTTGATGGGGTTCCCAATGAGCAGTTCTTC. It translates to CSAETVDGVPNEQFF.

This clonotype was seen a few times. The chain uses TRBV30 and TRBJ2-3; D gene ambiguous. V shed 7 bases and J shed 6 bases, with 11 bases lying between them. Germline V CDR1 and CDR2: GTSNPN, SVGIG (reference sequence). The CDR3 spans 11 residues. CDR3 in amino acids: CAFTASDTQYF. DNA for the CDR3: TGTGCCTTCACCGCCTCCGATACGCAGTATTTT. Drawing the rest from reference TRBV30 and TRBJ2-3, the complete variable domain is SQTIHQWPATLVQPVGSPLSLECTVEGTSNPNLYWYRQAAGRGLQLLFYSVGIGQISSEVPQNLSASRPQDRQFILSSKKLLLSDSGFYLCAFTASDTQYFGPGTRLTVL.

This clonotype was counted at least ten times. This chain uses TRBV10-3 with TRBJ2-3; no clear D gene. Per the germline V gene, CDR1 is ENHRY and CDR2 is SYGVKD. The CDR3 spans 12 residues. Trimming cost V 0 bases and J 5 bases, with 3 bases left between them. The CDR3 DNA reads as TGTGCCATCAGTGAGTCGCGAGATACGCAGTATTTT. Protein: CAISESRDTQYF.

V gene TRBV12-3 or TRBV12-4 combines with J gene TRBJ2-7, with TRBD2 identical over 10 bases. Unmatched junction bases numbered 19, after V lost 5 bases and J lost 0 bases. The CDR3 has 20 amino acids. The CDR3 sequence is CASSGDWTSGEAGSSYEQYF. CDR3 bases: TGTGCCAGCAGTGGTGACTGGACTAGCGGAGAGGCAGGTAGCTCCTACGAGCAGTACTTC.

Many counts were recorded for this clonotype. The chain uses TRBV7-9 and TRBJ1-1, with TRBD1 identical over 8 bases. Trimming cost V 2 bases and J 4 bases; bases outside gene matches: 3. The CDR3 is made up of 14 amino acids. Germline CDR1 and CDR2: SEHNR and FQNEAQ (reference sequence). CDR3 residues: CASSLQGAVTEAFF. The CDR3 bases are TGTGCCAGCAGCTTACAGGGGGCTGTCACTGAAGCTTTCTTT.

CDR3 DNA: TGTGCCAGCAGCTTAAGCGAGACGGAGAATTCACCCCTCCACTTT. Translated, it gives CASSLSETENSPLHF. The chain combines TRBV7-8 with TRBJ1-6; D not resolved. This CDR3 has 15 amino acids. Germline-derived CDR1 and CDR2 are SGHVS and FQNEAQ. Trimming shortened V by 2 bases and J by 7 bases, and 12 bases separated the two germline ends.

In its sample, this clonotype was seen a few times. The gene calls are TRBV19 and TRBJ2-3; TRBD2 matches at 9 bases. Germline CDR1 LNHDA, CDR2 SQIVND (reference sequence). The CDR3 loop spans 15 amino acids. V was pared by 2 bases and J by 6 bases, with 6 bases of the junction left unmatched. CDR3 residues: CASSILAGTADTQYF. In nucleotides, the CDR3 is TGTGCCAGTAGTATACTAGCGGGGACGGCTGATACGCAGTATTTT.

The chain carries TRBV5-1 and TRBJ2-5, with TRBD2 matching over 8 bases. The V gene end was trimmed by 7 bases and the J gene end by 5 bases; junction bases not matched to a gene: 19. The CDR3 consists of 17 residues. Germline CDR1 is SGHRS and CDR2 is YFSETQ. The CDR3 nucleotides read TGCGCCAGCTCAAATTCCGGGACTAGGCACCTTCCGGAGACCCAGTACTTC. Translated: CASSNSGTRHLPETQYF.

This clonotype was counted ten times or more. V and J are TRBV12-3 or TRBV12-4 and TRBJ2-3, with D perhaps TRBD1 or TRBD2 (5 bases each). With 6 bases removed from V and 6 bases from J, the gap between germline ends came to 10 bases. This CDR3 contains 12 residues. The CDR3 region is CASRPRGDTQYF. CDR3 DNA sequence: TGTGCCAGCAGGCCGAGGGGTGATACGCAGTATTTT.

This clonotype was seen ten or more times. V is TRBV11-2 and J is TRBJ2-4; D remains ambiguous. CDR3 size: 16 residues. V was shortened by 1 base and J by 3 bases, with 13 bases between the two germline ends. Looked up from germline, CDR1 is SGHAT and CDR2 is FQNNGV. As DNA, the CDR3 is TGTGCCAGCAGCTTAGGACCCCGGTGGGGCAAAAACATTCAGTACTTC. Its protein is CASSLGPRWGKNIQYF.

The chain recombines TRBV12-3 or TRBV12-4 with TRBJ2-2; perhaps D is TRBD1 or TRBD2 (5 bases each). V lost 5 bases to trimming and J lost 4 bases, with 14 bases between them. The CDR3 totals 15 residues. The CDR3 region has the DNA TGTGCCAGCAGTCCCCTCGGGACGGGCACCGGGGAGCTGTTTTTT. It specifies CASSPLGTGTGELFF.

This clonotype was detected a few times. The chain is built from TRBV6-5 and TRBJ2-7; no clear D gene. Germline V gene lookup returns CDR1 MNHEY and CDR2 SVGAGI. V was cut by 0 bases and J by 4 bases, with 10 bases left in between. This CDR3 has 14 amino acids. DNA of the CDR3: TGTGCCAGCAGTTACTCTCACAGAGAATACGAGCAGTACTTC. Protein product: CASSYSHREYEQYF.

This clonotype has only a few counts. The chain links TRBV7-2 to TRBJ2-3, with 9 bases aligning to TRBD2. The CDR3 contains 18 residues. Germline CDR1 is SGHTA and CDR2 is FQGNSA. V shed 2 bases, J shed 5 bases, and the junction held 14 bases outside the gene matches. The CDR3 loop is CASSLFGRKRGVLDTQYF. CDR3 coding DNA: TGTGCCAGCAGCTTATTCGGGCGGAAGCGGGGGGTTTTAGATACGCAGTATTTT.

In the case of this clonotype: A single base separates this from a much larger clone, so it may be a read error. The rearrangement uses TRBV20-1 and TRBJ2-2; 8 bases match TRBD2. Germline lookup yields CDR1 DFQATT and CDR2 SNEGSKA (reference sequence). This CDR3 comprises 16 residues. V gave up 5 bases and J gave up 1 base; unmatched junction bases: 9. CDR3 coding DNA: TGCAGTGCTCAACCGGGGACTAGAAGGAACACCGGGGAGCTGTTTTTT. It codes for CSAQPGTRRNTGELFF.

This clonotype was counted at least ten times. This chain links TRBV7-2 with TRBJ2-3, with D perhaps matching TRBD2 (6 bases). The V end was cut by 5 bases, the J end by 1 base, with 13 bases between. Germline values: CDR1 SGHTA, CDR2 FQGNSA. The CDR3 has 15 amino acids. The CDR3 loop reads CASSPRRRGTDTQYF. The CDR3 region has the DNA TGTGCCAGCAGCCCTCGTAGGAGGGGCACAGATACGCAGTATTTT.

The chain employs TRBV4-2 and TRBJ2-7; 9 bases agree with TRBD1. Germline V gene data show CDR1 as LGHNA and CDR2 as YNFKEQ. J was trimmed by 3 bases and V by 1 base; bases with no gene match: 4. This CDR3 has 15 amino acids. The CDR3 protein is CASSQAGTGLYEQYF. The CDR3 DNA reads as TGTGCCAGCAGCCAAGCCGGGACAGGGCTCTACGAGCAGTACTTC.

The table lists this clonotype with many counts. The chain links TRBV12-3 or TRBV12-4 to TRBJ1-4; D call uncertain. The CDR3 consists of 14 residues. V shed 6 bases and J shed 4 bases, with 12 bases lying between them. CDR3 nucleotides: TGTGCCAGCAGCCTTCGGCGGAGTAATGAAAAACTGTTTTTT. Translated, it gives CASSLRRSNEKLFF.

This clonotype was found a few times. CDR3 coding DNA: TGCAGTGCTAGAGATAGGAGCGGGAGAGGCAATGAGCAGTTCTTC. It translates to CSARDRSGRGNEQFF. The chain is built from TRBV20-1 and TRBJ2-1, with TRBD2 matching over 8 bases. With 0 bases clipped from V and 6 bases from J, the junction kept 7 bases outside the gene matches. The CDR3 runs 15 residues. CDR1 and CDR2 (germline): DFQATT, SNEGSKA (reference sequence).

V usage is TRBV29-1 and J usage is TRBJ2-3, with 8 bases lining up with TRBD2. CDR3 length equals 15 residues. Germline-derived CDR1 and CDR2 are SQVTM and ANQGSEA. The trim removed 1 base at V and 1 base at J, leaving 4 bases unmatched. The CDR3 region has the DNA TGCAGCGTTGAAGTTTTAGCGGGGCGCACAGATACGCAGTATTTT. This sequence encodes CSVEVLAGRTDTQYF.

The sample holds many counts of this clonotype. The chain uses TRBV20-1 and TRBJ2-5; D unclear. V lost 1 base to trimming and J lost 5 bases, with 14 bases between them. Germline V gene lookup returns CDR1 DFQATT and CDR2 SNEGSKA (reference sequence). The CDR3 runs to 14 residues. The CDR3 DNA follows: TGCAGTGCTAGAGGTTCAGAATCGAGGGAGACCCAGTACTTC. It is translated as CSARGSESRETQYF.

On this clonotype: The junction departs from the called germline gene at one end, perhaps through a read error. The CDR3 DNA is TGTGCCAACAGCTTCGGAAGGCAAGAGACCCAGTACTTC. Translated, it gives CANSFGRQETQYF. V gene TRBV13 combines with J gene TRBJ2-5; D is ambiguous. The CDR3 loop spans 13 amino acids. Germline CDR1 and CDR2: PRHDT and FYEKMQ (reference sequence).

This clonotype was seen at least ten times. This chain joins TRBV28 and TRBJ1-1, with 7 bases aligning to TRBD1. Per germline, CDR1 MDHEN and CDR2 SYDVKM. The CDR3 is 15 amino acids. J lost 0 bases, V lost 4 bases, and 5 bases had no gene match. CDR3 region: CASSSQGLLNTEAFF. The CDR3 bases are TGTGCCAGCAGTTCACAGGGGCTATTGAACACTGAAGCTTTCTTT.